This TCR beta chain was recovered during a study of T cell responses to AZD1222 COVID-19 vaccine. Study details: Investigators merged groups given second doses at roughly 4 or roughly 12 weeks.

Trimming removed 3 bases from V and 7 bases from J; junction bases left unmatched: 8. The CDR3 is 15 residues long. Germline V CDR1 and CDR2: LGHNA, YNFKEQ. In regard to this clone: Its antigen is unknown.

Clones were sequenced by immunoSEQ multiplex PCR, and TCRdb holds only the in-frame ones, with some missing. The sample has about 150,000 clones; 75% to 95% are singletons. General observations from the study: Clonal diversity may have been underestimated in mostly white British donors. Repertoire sampling occurred only after the peak T cell response. Baseline seropositives among AZD1222 recipients totaled only 5 or 6.

The chain has TRBV4-2 and TRBJ2-1; 8 nucleotides agree with TRBD2. The sequence was collected from an adult in good health. The sample here was peripheral blood, taken on day 0 of AZD1222 vaccination. For the CDR3, the DNA is TGTGCCAGCAGCCATCCGGGAGGGCAGTTGAATGAGCAGTTCTTC. This codes for CASSHPGGQLNEQFF.